These T cell receptor beta chains were read from a single sample in a study of shared clonotypes between healthy human individuals. Data came from immunoSEQ multiplex PCR; TCRdb stores just in-frame clones and leaves some out. This sample has about 1 million clones, with about 77% found just once. Sequenced input: memory CD4+ T cells sorted from blood. The receptors shown here come from a man in his late teens or twenties in good health. The CDR3 runs from the conserved cysteine through the conserved F or W. The D gene is left open where the match is weak. Not every row has a clone size; where given, it reads once, few, many or a size class.

clone size,V gene,D gene,J gene,CDR3 DNA,CDR3 protein
few,TRBV19,.,TRBJ2-2,TGTGCCAGTAGTATCTTGGGGCACACCGGGGAGCTGTTTTTT,CASSILGHTGELFF
.,TRBV6-1,.,TRBJ2-3,TGTGCCAGCAGTGAATTGGCGGGGCTAAGCACAGATACGCAGTATTTT,CASSELAGLSTDTQYF
.,TRBV19,.,TRBJ1-5,TGTGCCAGTAGTATCGGTCCCGAGCCCCCCCAGCATTTT,CASSIGPEPPQHF
.,TRBV20-1,.,TRBJ2-1,TGCAGTGCTAGTTTCTCCGTAGAGCAGTTCTTC,CSASFSVEQFF
.,TRBV18,.,TRBJ1-1,TGTGCCAGCTCACCGGAAACCGGGACGGGCAACACTGAAGCTTTCTTT,CASSPETGTGNTEAFF
.,TRBV4-1,TRBD1,TRBJ2-6,TGCGCCAGCAGCCGGGACAGGGCAGGTGGGGCCAACGTCCTGACTTTC,CASSRDRAGGANVLTF
.,TRBV27,.,TRBJ1-5,TGTGCCAGCGGACCTCTTCATCAGCCCCAGCATTTT,CASGPLHQPQHF
.,TRBV7-2,.,TRBJ1-1,TGTGCCAGCACCCTACAAGGGGTTGGTAACACTGAAGCTTTCTTT,CASTLQGVGNTEAFF
.,TRBV11-2,.,TRBJ1-1,TGTGCCAGCAGCTTAGCCCCAACGACGAACACTGAAGCTTTCTTT,CASSLAPTTNTEAFF
.,TRBV4-3,.,TRBJ2-3,TGCGCCAGCAGCCAAGCCATGGGCAGCACAGATACGCAGTATTTT,CASSQAMGSTDTQYF
.,TRBV30,.,TRBJ1-1,TGTGCCTGGAGTGTAAAAGGGTCGGCGGCCCGGGGCACTGAAGCTTTCTTT,CAWSVKGSAARGTEAFF
.,TRBV7-6,TRBD1,TRBJ2-7,TGTGCCAGCAGCTTAGCAAGACAGGGCGGTAGCATCGAGCAGTACTTC,CASSLARQGGSIEQYF
.,TRBV18,.,TRBJ2-6,TGTGCCAGCTCACCACTTCCCCCAACAGGTACCAACGTCCTGACTTTC,CASSPLPPTGTNVLTF
.,TRBV5-4,.,TRBJ1-2,TGTGCCAGCAGCTTGGTAAGAGGCGGCTCCCCCAACTATGGCTACACCTTC,CASSLVRGGSPNYGYTF
few,TRBV7-2,.,TRBJ2-7,TGTGCCAGCAGCTTAGGTGGGTCCCTAACCGAGCAGTACTTC,CASSLGGSLTEQYF
once,TRBV6-6,.,TRBJ2-5,TGTGCCATCAGGTGGGACCACCAAGAGACCCAGTACTTC,CAIRWDHQETQYF
.,TRBV7-9,TRBD1,TRBJ1-4,TGTGCCAGCAGCTTGGCGGGACAGGCGTTACTTAATGAAAAACTGTTTTTT,CASSLAGQALLNEKLFF
.,TRBV7-2,.,TRBJ2-4,TGTGCCAGCAGTCAGACTAGAGGCCACATTCAGTACTTC,CASSQTRGHIQYF
.,TRBV19,.,TRBJ1-6,TGTGCCAGTAGTATAGTGGTTTCGGCCGGGTCACCCCTCCACTTT,CASSIVVSAGSPLHF
.,TRBV5-1,.,TRBJ1-1,TGCGCCAGCAGCTTGGAGTTACAGGGATGGAACACTGAAGCTTTCTTT,CASSLELQGWNTEAFF
.,TRBV10-3,.,TRBJ1-6,TGTGCCATCAGTCTGGGGGGCGGTAATTCACCCCTCCACTTT,CAISLGGGNSPLHF
.,TRBV5-4,.,TRBJ2-2,TGTGCCAGCAGCTTAAAACAGAACACCGGGGAGCTGTTTTTT,CASSLKQNTGELFF
.,TRBV7-6,.,TRBJ2-7,TGTGCCAGCAGCCTGGACCGGCCCTACGAGCAGTACTTC,CASSLDRPYEQYF
once,TRBV11-2,.,TRBJ2-3,TGTGCCAGCAGACCTCCCAGCAGCTATACGCAGTATTTT,CASRPPSSYTQYF
.,TRBV5-1,TRBD2,TRBJ2-5,TGCGCCAGCAGCTTGGATACGGCGGCGGGAGGGGGGCAAGAGACCCAGTACTTC,CASSLDTAAGGGQETQYF
.,TRBV9,.,TRBJ1-1,TGTGCCCTGCTCGGGGGGGCGGTCACTGAAGCTTTCTTT,CALLGGAVTEAFF
.,TRBV7-9,.,TRBJ2-3,TGTGCCAGCAGCTTAGATGACCGGACCACAGATACGCAGTATTTT,CASSLDDRTTDTQYF
.,TRBV11-3,TRBD2,TRBJ2-3,TGTGCCAGCAGCTCCGTGACTAGCGGGAGAAAGAGAGATACGCAGTATTTT,CASSSVTSGRKRDTQYF
.,TRBV5-6,TRBD1,TRBJ2-3,TGTGCCAGCAGCTCCGACAGGGGTCGGGTGACAGATACGCAGTATTTT,CASSSDRGRVTDTQYF
.,TRBV19,TRBD2,TRBJ2-7,TGTGCCAGTAGTATAGCGGCGGGAGGTTTCTACGAGCAGTACTTC,CASSIAAGGFYEQYF
few,TRBV18,TRBD1,TRBJ1-2,TGTGCCAGCTCCACAAACATGGAGACAGGGATGGCTGGCTACACCTTC,CASSTNMETGMAGYTF
few,TRBV6-1,TRBD1,TRBJ1-5,TGTGCCAGCAGTGTTTCGACAGGGGACGGGCAGCCCCAGCATTTT,CASSVSTGDGQPQHF